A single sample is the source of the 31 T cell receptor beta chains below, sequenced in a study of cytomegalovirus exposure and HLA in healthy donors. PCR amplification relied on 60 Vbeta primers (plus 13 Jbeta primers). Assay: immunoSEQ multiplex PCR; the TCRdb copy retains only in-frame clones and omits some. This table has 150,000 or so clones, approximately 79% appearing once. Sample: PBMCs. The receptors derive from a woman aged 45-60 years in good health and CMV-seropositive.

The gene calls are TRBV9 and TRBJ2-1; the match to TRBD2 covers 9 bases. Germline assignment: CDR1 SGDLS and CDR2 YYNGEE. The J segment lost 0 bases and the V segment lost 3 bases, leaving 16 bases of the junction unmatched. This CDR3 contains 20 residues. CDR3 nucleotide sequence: TGTGCCAGCAGCGGAGACCTGAGGATGGCGGGGGGGCCCTCCTACAATGAGCAGTTCTTC. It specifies CASSGDLRMAGGPSYNEQFF.

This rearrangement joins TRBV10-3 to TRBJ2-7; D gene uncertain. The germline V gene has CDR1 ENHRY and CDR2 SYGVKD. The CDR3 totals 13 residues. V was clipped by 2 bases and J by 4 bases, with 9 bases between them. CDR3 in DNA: TGTGCCATCAGTGAGGACATTTTATACGAGCAGTACTTC. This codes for CAISEDILYEQYF.

The CDR3 bases are TGTGCCAGCAGCGTTCTTGGGGCTAGCGGGAGGGGTGAGCAGTTCTTC. Protein sequence: CASSVLGASGRGEQFF. V gene TRBV9 combines with J gene TRBJ2-1; the match to TRBD2 covers 12 bases. CDR3 size: 16 residues. CDR1 SGDLS and CDR2 YYNGEE come from the germline V gene. J was trimmed by 9 bases and V by 2 bases; bases with no gene match: 9.

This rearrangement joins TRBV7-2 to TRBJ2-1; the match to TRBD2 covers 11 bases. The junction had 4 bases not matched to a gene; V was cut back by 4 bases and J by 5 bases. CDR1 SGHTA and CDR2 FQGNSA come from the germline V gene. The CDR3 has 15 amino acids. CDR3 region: CASSSVAGGNNEQFF. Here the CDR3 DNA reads TGTGCCAGCAGCTCAGTAGCGGGAGGGAACAATGAGCAGTTCTTC.

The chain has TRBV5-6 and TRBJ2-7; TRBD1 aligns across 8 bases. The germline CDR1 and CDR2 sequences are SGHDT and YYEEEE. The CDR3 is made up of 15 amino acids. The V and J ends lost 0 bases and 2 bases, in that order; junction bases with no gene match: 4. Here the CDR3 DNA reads TGTGCCAGCAGCTTGGAGGACAGGGCCCCCTACGAGCAGTACTTC. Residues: CASSLEDRAPYEQYF.

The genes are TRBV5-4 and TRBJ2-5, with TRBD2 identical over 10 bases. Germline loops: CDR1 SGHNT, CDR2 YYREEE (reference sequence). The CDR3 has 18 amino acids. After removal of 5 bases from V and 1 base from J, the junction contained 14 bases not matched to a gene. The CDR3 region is CASSTIAGGPSIQETQYF. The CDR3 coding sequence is TGTGCCAGCAGTACCATAGCGGGGGGCCCGAGCATCCAAGAGACCCAGTACTTC.

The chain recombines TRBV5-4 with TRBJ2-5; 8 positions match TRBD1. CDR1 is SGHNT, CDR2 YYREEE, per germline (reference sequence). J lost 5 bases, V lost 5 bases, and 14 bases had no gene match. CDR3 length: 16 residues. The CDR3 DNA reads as TGTGCCAGCAGTTCCACGGGACCAGGGGGCCTTGAGACCCAGTACTTC. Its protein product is CASSSTGPGGLETQYF.

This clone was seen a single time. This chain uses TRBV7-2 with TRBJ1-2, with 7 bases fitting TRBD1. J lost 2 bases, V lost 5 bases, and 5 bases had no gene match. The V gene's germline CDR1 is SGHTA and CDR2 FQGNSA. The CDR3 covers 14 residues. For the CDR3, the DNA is TGTGCCAGCAGCATGACAGGGCCCAACTATGGCTACACCTTC. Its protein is CASSMTGPNYGYTF. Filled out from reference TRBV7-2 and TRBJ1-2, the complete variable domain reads GAGVSQSPSNKVTEKGKDVELRCDPISGHTALYWYRQSLGQGLEFLIYFQGNSAPDKSGLPSDRFSAERTGGSVSTLTIQRTQQEDSAVYLCASSMTGPNYGYTFGSGTRLTVV.

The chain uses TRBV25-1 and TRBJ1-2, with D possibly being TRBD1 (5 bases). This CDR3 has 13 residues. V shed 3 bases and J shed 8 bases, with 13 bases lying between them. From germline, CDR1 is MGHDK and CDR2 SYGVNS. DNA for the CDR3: TGTGCCAGCAGTGAGTACAGGCTTGAAGGCTACACCTTC. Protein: CASSEYRLEGYTF.

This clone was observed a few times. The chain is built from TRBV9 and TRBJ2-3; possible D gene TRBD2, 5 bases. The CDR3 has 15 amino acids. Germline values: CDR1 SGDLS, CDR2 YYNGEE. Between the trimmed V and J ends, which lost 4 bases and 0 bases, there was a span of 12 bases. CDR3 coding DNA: TGTGCCAGCAGCCCACAGCGGCTCAGCACAGATACGCAGTATTTT. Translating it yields CASSPQRLSTDTQYF.

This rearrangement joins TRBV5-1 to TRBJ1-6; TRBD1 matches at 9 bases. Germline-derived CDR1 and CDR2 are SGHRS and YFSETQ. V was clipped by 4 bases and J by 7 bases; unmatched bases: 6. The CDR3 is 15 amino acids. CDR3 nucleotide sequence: TGCGCCAGCAGCGCCGAGGACAGGGGAAATTCACCCCTCCACTTT. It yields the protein CASSAEDRGNSPLHF.

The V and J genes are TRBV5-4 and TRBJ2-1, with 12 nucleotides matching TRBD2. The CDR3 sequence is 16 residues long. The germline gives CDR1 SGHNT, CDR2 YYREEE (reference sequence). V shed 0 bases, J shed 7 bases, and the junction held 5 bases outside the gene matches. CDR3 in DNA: TGTGCCAGCAGCTTGGGTCCTAGCGGGAGGGGGAATGAGCAGTTCTTC. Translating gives CASSLGPSGRGNEQFF.

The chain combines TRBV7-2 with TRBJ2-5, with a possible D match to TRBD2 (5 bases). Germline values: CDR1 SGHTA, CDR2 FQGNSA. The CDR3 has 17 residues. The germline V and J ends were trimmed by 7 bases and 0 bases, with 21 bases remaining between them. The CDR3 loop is CASKWALAPAYQETQYF. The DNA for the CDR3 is TGTGCCAGCAAATGGGCTCTAGCTCCCGCGTACCAAGAGACCCAGTACTTC.

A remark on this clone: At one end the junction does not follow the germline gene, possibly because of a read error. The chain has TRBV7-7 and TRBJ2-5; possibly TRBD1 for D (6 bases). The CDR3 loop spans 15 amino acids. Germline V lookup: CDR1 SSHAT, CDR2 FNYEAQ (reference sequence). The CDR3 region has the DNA TGTGCTAGCAGCTTAGACAGGCAGAGGCAAGAGACCCAGTACTTC. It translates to CASSLDRQRQETQYF.

The CDR3 region has the DNA TGTGCCAGCAGCGTGCCAGGGGGCTACTATGGCTACACCTTC. Translating gives CASSVPGGYYGYTF. This sequence joins TRBV9 and TRBJ1-2; TRBD1 matches at 8 bases. After removal of 2 bases from V and 3 bases from J, the junction contained 3 bases not matched to a gene. Germline CDR1 reads SGDLS; CDR2 reads YYNGEE. This CDR3 is built from 14 residues. Full variable domain (remainder filled in from reference TRBV9 and TRBJ1-2): DSGVTQTPKHLITATGQRVTLRCSPRSGDLSVYWYQQSLDQGLQFLIQYYNGEERAKGNILERFSAQQFPDLHSELNLSSLELGDSALYFCASSVPGGYYGYTFGSGTRLTVV.

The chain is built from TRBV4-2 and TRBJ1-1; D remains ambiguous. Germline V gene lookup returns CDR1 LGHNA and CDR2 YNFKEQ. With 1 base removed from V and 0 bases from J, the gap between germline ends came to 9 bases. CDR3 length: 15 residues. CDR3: CASSQVSPMNTEAFF. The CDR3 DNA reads TGTGCCAGCAGCCAAGTGAGTCCCATGAACACTGAAGCTTTCTTT.

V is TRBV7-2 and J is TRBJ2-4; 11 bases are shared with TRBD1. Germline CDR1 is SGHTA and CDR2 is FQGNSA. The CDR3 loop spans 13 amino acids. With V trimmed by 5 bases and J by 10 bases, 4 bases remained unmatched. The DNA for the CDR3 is TGTGCCAGCAGCAAGGGACAGGGGGATATTCAGTACTTC. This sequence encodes CASSKGQGDIQYF.

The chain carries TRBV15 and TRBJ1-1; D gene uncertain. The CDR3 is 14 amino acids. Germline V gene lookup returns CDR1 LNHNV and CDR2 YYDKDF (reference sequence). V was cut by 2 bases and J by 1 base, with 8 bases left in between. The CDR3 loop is CATSRTQSNTEAFF. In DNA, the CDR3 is TGTGCCACCAGCAGAACACAGTCGAACACTGAAGCTTTCTTT.

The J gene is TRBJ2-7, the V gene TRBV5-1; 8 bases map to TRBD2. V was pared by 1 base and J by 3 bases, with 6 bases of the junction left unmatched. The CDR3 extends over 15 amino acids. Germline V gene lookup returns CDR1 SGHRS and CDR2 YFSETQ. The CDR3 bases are TGCGCCAGCAGCTTGTTAGGACTAGCAGACTACGAGCAGTACTTC. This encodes CASSLLGLADYEQYF.

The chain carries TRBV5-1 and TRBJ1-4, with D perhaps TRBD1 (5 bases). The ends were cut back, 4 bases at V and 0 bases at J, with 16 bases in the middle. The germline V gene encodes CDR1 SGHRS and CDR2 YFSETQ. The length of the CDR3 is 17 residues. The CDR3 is CASSRQWGGSTNEKLFF. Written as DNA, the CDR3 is TGCGCCAGCAGCCGCCAGTGGGGGGGGTCAACTAATGAAAAACTGTTTTTT. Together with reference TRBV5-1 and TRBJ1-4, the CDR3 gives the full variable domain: KAGVTQTPRYLIKTRGQQVTLSCSPISGHRSVSWYQQTPGQGLQFLFEYFSETQRNKGNFPGRFSGRQFSNSRSEMNVSTLELGDSALYLCASSRQWGGSTNEKLFFGSGTQLSVL.

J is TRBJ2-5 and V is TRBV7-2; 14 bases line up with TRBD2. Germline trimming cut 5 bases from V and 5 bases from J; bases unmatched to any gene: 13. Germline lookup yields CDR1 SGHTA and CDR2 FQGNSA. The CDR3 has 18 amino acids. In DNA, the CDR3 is TGTGCCAGCAGCCCACCAGAAGGGACTAGCGGGAGTTGGGAGACCCAGTACTTC. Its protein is CASSPPEGTSGSWETQYF.

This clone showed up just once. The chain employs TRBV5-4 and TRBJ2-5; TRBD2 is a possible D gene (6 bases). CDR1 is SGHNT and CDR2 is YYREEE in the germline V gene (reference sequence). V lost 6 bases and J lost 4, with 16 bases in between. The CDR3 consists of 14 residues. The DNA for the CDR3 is TGTGCCAGCAACGTTATGGGGGGACGAGAGACCCAGTACTTC. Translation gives CASNVMGGRETQYF.

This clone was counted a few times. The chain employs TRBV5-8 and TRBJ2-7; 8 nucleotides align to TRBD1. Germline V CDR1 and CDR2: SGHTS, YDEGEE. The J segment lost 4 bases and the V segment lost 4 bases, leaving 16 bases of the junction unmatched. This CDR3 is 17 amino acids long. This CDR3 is CASSPWGRVDREYEQYF. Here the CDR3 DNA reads TGTGCCAGCAGCCCCTGGGGACGGGTGGACAGGGAATACGAGCAGTACTTC.

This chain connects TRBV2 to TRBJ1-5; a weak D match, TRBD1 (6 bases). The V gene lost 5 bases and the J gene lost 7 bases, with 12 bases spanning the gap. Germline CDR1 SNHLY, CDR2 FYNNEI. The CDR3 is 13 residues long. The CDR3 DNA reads TGTGCCAGCAGTCTACAGGGCGGGCAGCCCCAGCATTTT. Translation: CASSLQGGQPQHF. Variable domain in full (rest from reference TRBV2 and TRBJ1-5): EPEVTQTPSHQVTQMGQEVILRCVPISNHLYFYWYRQILGQKVEFLVSFYNNEISEKSEIFDDQFSVERPDGSNFTLKIRSTKLEDSAMYFCASSLQGGQPQHFGDGTRLSIL.

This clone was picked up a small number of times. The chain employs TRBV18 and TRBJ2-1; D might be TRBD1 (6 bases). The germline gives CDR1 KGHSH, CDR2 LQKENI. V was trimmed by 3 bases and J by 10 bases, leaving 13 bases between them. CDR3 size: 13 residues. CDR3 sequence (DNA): TGTGCCAGCTCACCGCTGGATGGGACAGAGCAGTTCTTC. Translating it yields CASSPLDGTEQFF.

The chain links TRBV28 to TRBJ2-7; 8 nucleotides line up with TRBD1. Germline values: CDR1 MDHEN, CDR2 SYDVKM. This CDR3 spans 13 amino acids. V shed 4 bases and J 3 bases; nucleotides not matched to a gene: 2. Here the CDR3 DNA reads TGTGCCAGCAGTTCCGGGACAGGCTACGAGCAGTACTTC. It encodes CASSSGTGYEQYF.

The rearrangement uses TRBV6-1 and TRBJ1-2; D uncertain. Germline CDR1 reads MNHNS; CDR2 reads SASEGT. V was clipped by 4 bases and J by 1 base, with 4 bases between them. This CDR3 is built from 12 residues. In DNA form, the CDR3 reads TGTGCCAGCAGTGCCTTTAACTATGGCTACACCTTC. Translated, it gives CASSAFNYGYTF.

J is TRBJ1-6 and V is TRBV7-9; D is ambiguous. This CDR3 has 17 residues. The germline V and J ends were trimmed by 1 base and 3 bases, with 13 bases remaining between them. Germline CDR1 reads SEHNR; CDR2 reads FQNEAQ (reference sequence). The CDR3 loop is CASSLVTGAIYNSPLHF. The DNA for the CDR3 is TGTGCCAGCAGCTTAGTCACGGGTGCGATCTATAATTCACCCCTCCACTTT.

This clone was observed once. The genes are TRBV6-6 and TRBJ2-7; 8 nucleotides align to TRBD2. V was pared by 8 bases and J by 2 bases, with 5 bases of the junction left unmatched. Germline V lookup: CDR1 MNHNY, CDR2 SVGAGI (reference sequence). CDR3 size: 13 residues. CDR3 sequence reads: CASSSGGTYEQYF. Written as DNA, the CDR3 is TGTGCCAGCTCCAGCGGGGGAACCTACGAGCAGTACTTC.

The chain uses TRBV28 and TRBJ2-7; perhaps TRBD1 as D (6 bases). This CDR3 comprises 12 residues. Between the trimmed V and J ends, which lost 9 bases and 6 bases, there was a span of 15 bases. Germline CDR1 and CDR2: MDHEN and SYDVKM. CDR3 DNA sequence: TGTGCCAGTCTACAGGGATCTTTCGAGCAGTACTTC. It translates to CASLQGSFEQYF. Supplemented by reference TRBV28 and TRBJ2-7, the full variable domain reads DVKVTQSSRYLVKRTGEKVFLECVQDMDHENMFWYRQDPGLGLRLIYFSYDVKMKEKGDIPEGYSVSREKKERFSLILESASTNQTSMYLCASLQGSFEQYFGPGTRLTVT.

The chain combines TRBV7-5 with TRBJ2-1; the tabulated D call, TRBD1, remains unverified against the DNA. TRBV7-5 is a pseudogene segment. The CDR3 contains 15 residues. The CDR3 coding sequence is TGTGCCAGAAGCTTGCAGGAACATTCCTACAATGAGCAGTTCTTC. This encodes CARSLQEHSYNEQFF.